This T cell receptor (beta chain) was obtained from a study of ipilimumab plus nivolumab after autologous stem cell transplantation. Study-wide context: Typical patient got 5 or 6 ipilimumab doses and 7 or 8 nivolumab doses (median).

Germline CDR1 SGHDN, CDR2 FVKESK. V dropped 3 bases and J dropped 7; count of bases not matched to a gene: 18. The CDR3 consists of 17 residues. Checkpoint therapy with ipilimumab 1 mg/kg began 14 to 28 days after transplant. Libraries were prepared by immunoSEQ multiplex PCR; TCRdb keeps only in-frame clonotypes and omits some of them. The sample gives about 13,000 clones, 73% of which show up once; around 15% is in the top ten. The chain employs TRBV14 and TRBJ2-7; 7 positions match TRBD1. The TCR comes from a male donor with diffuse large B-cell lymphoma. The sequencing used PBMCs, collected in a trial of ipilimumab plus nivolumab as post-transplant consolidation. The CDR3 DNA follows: TGTGCCAGCAGCCACACCCGAACGGACAGGCTCCAAAGAGAGCAGTACTTC. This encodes CASSHTRTDRLQREQYF.